Shown below are 5 T cell receptor beta chains from a single sample sequenced in a study of Ad26.COV2.S vaccination and SARS-CoV-2 variants. Treatment reported: some 20 received Ad26.COV2.S at low or high dose, single or two shots; several received placebo; per-sample allocation not given. Sample collection was performed on day 63 after the first vaccine or placebo injection. Using immunoSEQ multiplex PCR, the repertoire was profiled, and TCRdb retains in-frame clones only, with some absent. The repertoire holds 300,000 to 500,000 clones, with around 85% as singletons. Sample: peripheral blood, taken in a trial of Ad26.COV2.S vaccine versus placebo. The origin of the receptors is a person aged 18 to 65 who received the Ad26.COV2.S COVID-19 vaccine or a placebo.

The chain carries TRBV4-1 and TRBJ2-7; maybe TRBD1 (6 bases). With 0 bases removed from V and 0 bases from J, the gap between germline ends came to 12 bases. The CDR3 has 16 residues. CDR1 and CDR2 from the germline V gene are MGHRA and YSYEKL. CDR3 residues: CASSQDPGTSSYEQYF. DNA of the CDR3: TGCGCCAGCAGCCAAGATCCTGGGACAAGCTCCTACGAGCAGTACTTC.

This clone has only one observation. The chain uses TRBV11-3 and TRBJ2-3; D not certain. Per the germline V gene, CDR1 is SGHNT and CDR2 is YENEEA. Trimming removed 3 bases at V and 4 bases at J, with 8 bases between. CDR3 length: 13 residues. The CDR3 DNA reads as TGTGCCAGCAGCTTGGGCGTTTCAGATACGCAGTATTTT. Translated: CASSLGVSDTQYF.

The DNA for the CDR3 is TGTGCCAGCAGCGACCGCCCCGACTCCCTAGTGCCCGGGGAGCTGTTTTTT. It specifies CASSDRPDSLVPGELFF. This sequence joins TRBV9 and TRBJ2-2, with D unresolved. Germline values: CDR1 SGDLS, CDR2 YYNGEE. The CDR3 is made up of 17 amino acids. Trimming took off 3 bases at V and 6 bases at J, with 21 bases between the two ends.

V and J are TRBV7-9 and TRBJ2-5; tentative D call: TRBD2 (6 bases). Trimming took 6 bases from V and 0 from J, leaving 17 bases between them. The CDR3 length is 16 residues. Germline-derived CDR1 and CDR2 are SEHNR and FQNEAQ (reference sequence). Here the CDR3 DNA reads TGTGCCAGCAGGTCATTTGGAGGGGACTACCAAGAGACCCAGTACTTC. It codes for CASRSFGGDYQETQYF. Combining the CDR3 with reference TRBV7-9 and TRBJ2-5 gives the whole variable domain DTGVSQNPRHKITKRGQNVTFRCDPISEHNRLYWYRQTLGQGPEFLTYFQNEAQLEKSRLLSDRFSAERPKGSFSTLEIQRTEQGDSAMYLCASRSFGGDYQETQYFGPGTRLLVL.

This clone occurred once. The chain joins TRBV7-9 to TRBJ1-2; D is uncertain. The V and J ends lost 1 base and 4 bases respectively, with 13 bases between them. The CDR3 has 15 residues. Germline V gives CDR1 SEHNR, CDR2 FQNEAQ (reference sequence). Here the CDR3 DNA reads TGTGCCAGCAGCTTAGTCCAGGCTGCCTCCTATGGCTACACCTTC. Encoded protein: CASSLVQAASYGYTF.